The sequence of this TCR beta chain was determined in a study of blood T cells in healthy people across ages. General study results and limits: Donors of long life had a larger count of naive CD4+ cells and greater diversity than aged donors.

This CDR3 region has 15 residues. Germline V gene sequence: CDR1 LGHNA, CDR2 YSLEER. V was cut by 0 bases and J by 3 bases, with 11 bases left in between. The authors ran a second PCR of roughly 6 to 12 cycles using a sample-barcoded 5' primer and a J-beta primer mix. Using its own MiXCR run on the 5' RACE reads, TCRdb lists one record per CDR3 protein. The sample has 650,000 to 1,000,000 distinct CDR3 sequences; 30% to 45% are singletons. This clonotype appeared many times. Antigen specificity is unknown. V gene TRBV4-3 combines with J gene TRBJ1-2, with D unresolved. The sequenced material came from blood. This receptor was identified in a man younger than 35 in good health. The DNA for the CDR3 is TGCGCCAGCAGCCAAGATAGGCAGTGGGACTATGGCTACACCTTC. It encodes CASSQDRQWDYGYTF.